This T cell receptor beta chain came from a study of T cell responses to AZD1222 COVID-19 vaccine. Data came from immunoSEQ multiplex PCR; TCRdb stores just in-frame clones and leaves some out. The sample yields around 130,000 clones, about nine tenths seen once. Trimming removed 2 bases at V and 4 bases at J, with 7 bases between. In germline, CDR1 is SGHDT, CDR2 YYEEEE. The CDR3 spans 12 residues. The chain carries TRBV5-6 and TRBJ2-7; D unresolved. This TCR derives from an adult who received the MenACWY meningococcal vaccine as a control. Sample: peripheral blood, taken 28 days after the second dose of the MenACWY control vaccine. CDR3 in amino acids: CASSLSRYEQYF. For the CDR3, the DNA is TGTGCCAGCAGCTTATCGCGATACGAGCAGTACTTC.